This entry lists 18 T cell receptor beta chains sequenced from one sample in a study of blood T cells in healthy people across ages. Then a second PCR, running about 6 to 12 cycles, was carried out with a sample-barcoded 5' primer and a J-beta primer mix. TCRdb ran MiXCR on the 5' RACE reads and lists one entry per CDR3 protein. The sample shows about 640,000 distinct CDR3 sequences, under 30% of them seen only once. The sequencing sample was made of blood. These receptors originate from an elderly woman in good health.

Many counts were recorded for this clonotype. The chain recombines TRBV20-1 with TRBJ2-7, with 7 bases fitting TRBD2. The CDR3 is made up of 12 amino acids. Germline V lookup: CDR1 DFQATT, CDR2 SNEGSKA (reference sequence). V lost 3 bases, J lost 4 bases, and 3 bases stayed unmatched. Here the CDR3 DNA reads TGCAGTGCTAGGTTGGGGGGGTACGAGCAGTACTTC. This translates into CSARLGGYEQYF.

This clonotype was picked up one time. Possible read error: a much larger clone is one base away. V is TRBV2 and J is TRBJ2-7; no reliable D call. The V end lost 0 bases, the J end lost 5 bases, and 5 bases lay between the germline ends. The CDR3 consists of 12 residues. Germline V lookup: CDR1 SNHLY, CDR2 FYNNEI. The CDR3 DNA reads TGTGCCAGCAGTGAAGCAGAAGACGAGCAGTACTTC. This translates into CASSEAEDEQYF.

This clonotype has ten or more counts. The chain is built from TRBV10-2 and TRBJ2-5; D possibly corresponds to TRBD2 (5 bases). The CDR3 runs 14 residues. The germline gives CDR1 WSHSY, CDR2 SAAADI. The V end was cut by 3 bases, the J end by 5 bases, with 13 bases between. CDR3 DNA sequence: TGCGCCAGCAGTGACCCCACTAGTTGGGAGACCCAGTACTTC. Amino acids: CASSDPTSWETQYF.

This clonotype occurred many times. The J gene is TRBJ2-5, the V gene TRBV6-6; the D is unclear. Trimming removed 2 bases from V and 4 bases from J, with 11 bases in between. Per the germline V gene, CDR1 is MNHNY and CDR2 is SVGAGI (reference sequence). The CDR3 covers 14 residues. The CDR3 region has the DNA TGTGCCAGCAGTTACGGAGTCCCCATAGAGACCCAGTACTTC. Encoded protein: CASSYGVPIETQYF.

This chain joins TRBV20-1 and TRBJ2-7, with TRBD1 as a possible D gene (7 bases). The germline gives CDR1 DFQATT, CDR2 SNEGSKA (reference sequence). The CDR3 is 13 residues long. Trimming cost V 7 bases and J 7 bases, with 20 bases left between them. The DNA of the CDR3 is TGCAGTGTCCCAAGACAGGGAGGTCATGAGCAGTACTTC. This translates into CSVPRQGGHEQYF.

There are many counts of this clonotype. The CDR3 reads CASSLEIYHNEQFF. Here the CDR3 DNA reads TGTGCCAGCAGCTTAGAGATCTACCACAATGAGCAGTTCTTC. The V call is TRBV7-2, the J call TRBJ2-1, with D unresolved. V lost 1 base, J lost 5 bases, and 9 bases lay in between. The CDR3 has 14 amino acids. From germline, CDR1 is SGHTA and CDR2 FQGNSA.

With regard to this clonotype: A much larger clone sits a single nucleotide away, making a read error possible. The chain carries TRBV4-1 and TRBJ1-2, with TRBD1 identical over 8 bases. This CDR3 has 18 amino acids. Germline CDR1 MGHRA, CDR2 YSYEKL. Here the CDR3 DNA reads TGCACCAGCAGCCAAGTTTCTGGACAGGGCTCCTCTGACTATGGCTACACCTTC. Encoded protein: CTSSQVSGQGSSDYGYTF.

Regarding this clonotype: A much larger clone is a single base away; this may be a read error. The chain couples TRBV30 to TRBJ2-7; D not certain. This CDR3 spans 12 amino acids. Germline CDR1 GTSNPN, CDR2 SVGIG (reference sequence). Trimming shortened V by 4 bases and J by 7 bases, and 14 bases separated the two germline ends. The CDR3 sequence: CAWNLGKNEQYF. DNA for the CDR3: TGTGCCTGGAATCTTGGGAAGAATGAGCAGTACTTC.

The V call is TRBV18, the J call TRBJ1-1; tentatively, D is TRBD1 (6 bases). This CDR3 has 16 residues. Trimming took 3 bases from V and 4 from J, leaving 18 bases between them. Germline assignment: CDR1 KGHSH and CDR2 LQKENI. The CDR3 protein is CASSPGAGLGGTEAFF. Written as DNA, the CDR3 is TGTGCCAGCTCACCGGGGGCCGGGTTGGGGGGCACTGAAGCTTTCTTT.

Concerning this clonotype itself: This could be a read error, since a much larger clone is one nucleotide away. The rearrangement uses TRBV11-2 and TRBJ2-3, with D possibly matching TRBD2 (6 bases). The CDR3 totals 15 residues. Germline CDR1 and CDR2: SGHAT and FQNNGV. CDR3 DNA: TGTGCCAGCAGCTCACCGGGACTCCCCACAGATACGCGGTATTTT. Translating gives CASSSPGLPTDTRYF.

In its sample, this clonotype was seen many times. The chain links TRBV10-3 to TRBJ2-1; TRBD1 matches 9 bases. Germline CDR1 reads ENHRY; CDR2 reads SYGVKD. CDR3 length: 15 residues. With V trimmed by 1 base and J by 7 bases, 5 bases remained unmatched. As DNA, the CDR3 is TGTGCCATCAGTGAGTTCGACAGGGGGAAAAATGAGCAGTTCTTC. Translation: CAISEFDRGKNEQFF.

As regards this clonotype: One base away lies a much larger clone, so this may be a sequencing read error. The rearrangement uses TRBV11-2 and TRBJ2-3, with 15 bases fitting TRBD2. This CDR3 is 17 amino acids long. Per germline, CDR1 SGHAT and CDR2 FQNNGV. CDR3 in amino acids: CTSSLGGTSGGMDTQYF. In DNA form, the CDR3 reads TGTACCAGCAGCTTGGGTGGGACTAGCGGGGGGATGGATACGCAGTATTTT.

Only a few counts were recorded for this clonotype. A much larger clone differs by one base, so this may be a read error. V gene TRBV3-1 combines with J gene TRBJ2-5; TRBD2 is a possible D gene (5 bases). CDR1 is LGHDT and CDR2 is YNNKEL in the germline V gene (reference sequence). This CDR3 is built from 14 residues. Trimming took off 1 base at V and 11 bases at J, with 17 bases between the two ends. The CDR3 sequence is CASSQGQRAKEQYF. In DNA, the CDR3 is TGTGCCAGCAGCCAAGGGCAGAGGGCAAAGGAGCAGTACTTC.

This clonotype was counted a few times. V and J are TRBV11-3 and TRBJ2-1; D gene uncertain. CDR3 length: 16 amino acids. CDR1 and CDR2 (germline): SGHNT, YENEEA. Trimming shortened V by 0 bases and J by 4 bases, and 13 bases separated the two germline ends. The CDR3 DNA sequence: TGTGCCAGCAGCTTAGATCAGGAATACTTATACAATGAGCAGTTCTTC. Protein: CASSLDQEYLYNEQFF.

This clonotype was observed at least ten times. The V call is TRBV27, the J call TRBJ2-6; 10 bases line up with TRBD1. V shed 3 bases and J 0 bases; nucleotides not matched to a gene: 11. CDR3 size: 20 residues. Germline V gives CDR1 MNHEY, CDR2 SMNVEV (reference sequence). The CDR3 is CASSLRQGTGVTSGANVLTF. CDR3 nucleotides: TGTGCCAGCAGTTTGAGGCAGGGGACAGGGGTGACCTCTGGGGCCAACGTCCTGACTTTC.

This clonotype was counted many times. The V call is TRBV6-9, the J call TRBJ2-5, with D possibly called TRBD1 or TRBD2 (5 bases each). Germline CDR1 reads MNHGY; CDR2 reads SVAAGI. The CDR3 contains 14 residues. V lost 6 bases, J lost 5 bases, and 16 bases lay in between. DNA for the CDR3: TGTGCCAGCAGGCCCGGGACGTTGCGGGAGACCCAGTACTTC. The encoded protein is CASRPGTLRETQYF.

This clonotype was found many times. V gene TRBV4-2 combines with J gene TRBJ1-5; D gene uncertain. CDR3 length: 19 amino acids. Looked up from germline, CDR1 is LGHNA and CDR2 is YNFKEQ. V lost 0 bases, J lost 0 bases, and 18 bases lay in between. DNA of the CDR3: TGTGCCAGCAGCCAAGATCCCATGGGCGGCACAAATAGCAATCAGCCCCAGCATTTT. Translated: CASSQDPMGGTNSNQPQHF.

This clonotype has only a few counts. The chain couples TRBV4-1 to TRBJ2-1, with 14 positions matching TRBD2. The DNA end is a closer match to TRBJ2-7, so the J assignment may be wrong. The CDR3 totals 19 residues. The V gene's germline CDR1 is MGHRA and CDR2 YSYEKL. CDR3 sequence reads: CASSQETSGGVGSYNEQYF. The CDR3 nucleotides read TGCGCCAGCAGCCAAGAGACTAGCGGGGGGGTCGGCTCCTACAATGAGCAGTACTTC.